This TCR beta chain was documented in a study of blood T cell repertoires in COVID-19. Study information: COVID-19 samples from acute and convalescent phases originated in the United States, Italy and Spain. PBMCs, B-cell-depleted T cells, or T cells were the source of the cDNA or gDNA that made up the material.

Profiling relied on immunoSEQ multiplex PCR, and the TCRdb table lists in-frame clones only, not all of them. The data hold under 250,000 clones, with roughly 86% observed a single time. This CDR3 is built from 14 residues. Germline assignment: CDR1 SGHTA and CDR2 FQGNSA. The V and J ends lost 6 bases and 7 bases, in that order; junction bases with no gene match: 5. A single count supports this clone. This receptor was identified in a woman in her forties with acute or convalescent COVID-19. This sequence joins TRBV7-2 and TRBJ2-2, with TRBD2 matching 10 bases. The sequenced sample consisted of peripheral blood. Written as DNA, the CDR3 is TGTGCCAGCAGACCAGGACTAGCGGACGGGGAGCTGTTTTTT. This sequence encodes CASRPGLADGELFF.